Listed below are T cell receptor beta chains from one sample, sequenced in a study of blood T cell repertoires in COVID-19. Generated by immunoSEQ multiplex PCR, the TCRdb table keeps only in-frame clones and is missing some. The sample includes tens of thousands of clones, 86% of them seen just once. Sequencing was carried out using peripheral blood. The receptors stem from a human donor in a cohort sampled during active COVID-19. Both conserved end residues are part of each CDR3. D genes are given only for firm matches.

v_call,d_call,j_call,cdr3_aa,cdr3_nt
TRBV3-1/TRBV3-2,-,TRBJ2-7,CASSQDMRTADPHEQYF,TGTGCCAGCAGCCAAGATATGCGGACAGCGGACCCCCACGAGCAGTACTTC
TRBV18,-,TRBJ2-3,CASSPLSGDTDTQYF,TGTGCCAGCTCACCACTCTCCGGGGACACAGATACGCAGTATTTT
TRBV6-5,-,TRBJ1-5,CASSFRQGGNQPQHF,TGTGCCAGCAGTTTCCGCCAGGGTGGCAATCAGCCCCAGCATTTT
TRBV7-2,TRBD2,TRBJ2-2,CASRGRPGTRGNTGELFF,TGTGCCAGCAGGGGCCGCCCAGGGACTAGAGGGAACACCGGGGAGCTGTTTTTT
TRBV4-3,-,TRBJ1-6,CASSQDASSYNSPLHF,TGCGCCAGCAGCCAAGACGCCAGTTCTTATAATTCACCCCTCCACTTT
TRBV18,TRBD1,TRBJ1-1,CASSLISGQDTEAFF,TGTGCCAGCTCATTGATCTCAGGACAGGACACTGAAGCTTTCTTT
TRBV7-2,-,TRBJ2-7,CASSLAGTFNYEQYF,TGTGCCAGCAGCTTGGCCGGGACATTTAACTACGAGCAGTACTTC
TRBV2,TRBD1,TRBJ2-7,CASSEGWDSTYEQYF,TGTGCCAGCAGTGAGGGTTGGGACAGCACCTACGAGCAGTACTTC
TRBV14,-,TRBJ1-4,CASSQEGRAREKLFF,TGTGCCAGCAGCCAAGAAGGGAGGGCGCGAGAAAAACTGTTTTTT
TRBV7-2,TRBD2,TRBJ2-5,CASSLGLAGGQETQYF,TGTGCCAGCAGCTTAGGATTAGCGGGGGGCCAAGAGACCCAGTACTTC
TRBV7-8,TRBD1,TRBJ1-5,CASSLRQGANQPQHF,TGTGCCAGCAGCTTAAGACAGGGGGCAAATCAGCCCCAGCATTTT
TRBV7-2,-,TRBJ1-6,CASSLWGGNNNSPLHF,TGTGCCAGCAGCCTCTGGGGGGGAAACAATAATTCACCCCTCCACTTT
TRBV28,TRBD1,TRBJ2-7,CASSFLTGGGREQYF,TGTGCCAGCAGTTTCTTGACAGGGGGGGGTAGGGAGCAGTACTTC
TRBV21-1,-,TRBJ2-3,CASSNYPKLGDTQYF,TGTGCCAGCAGCAATTACCCTAAACTAGGGGATACGCAGTATTTT
TRBV6-5,TRBD1,TRBJ1-3,CASSTGAGNTIYF,TGTGCCAGCAGTACAGGGGCTGGAAACACCATATATTTT
TRBV27,-,TRBJ2-7,CASSLYSRSYEQYF,TGTGCCAGCAGTTTATATTCCCGCTCCTACGAGCAGTACTTC